The 32 T cell receptor beta chains below all came from one sample that was sequenced in a study of cytomegalovirus exposure and HLA in healthy donors. 60 Vbeta and 13 Jbeta primers were used in PCR. Measured with immunoSEQ multiplex PCR; TCRdb has only the in-frame clones, and not every one. The table has 160,000 or so clones, approximately 81% seen once; the top ten hold 1.5% to 2%. Sequenced input: PBMCs. The receptors were sampled from a man aged 18 to 29 in good health and CMV-seronegative.

CDR3 region: CASSLAQGGSQPQHF. The CDR3 nucleotides are TGTGCCAGCAGCTTAGCGCAGGGAGGCAGTCAGCCCCAGCATTTT. This chain links TRBV7-6 with TRBJ1-5; D is perhaps TRBD1 (5 bases). Germline CDR1 SGHVS, CDR2 FNYEAQ. The CDR3 contains 15 residues. The V gene lost 0 bases and the J gene lost 6 bases, with 12 bases spanning the gap.

The chain combines TRBV27 with TRBJ1-2; no clear D gene. With 6 bases removed from V and 2 bases from J, the gap between germline ends came to 10 bases. The CDR3 contains 13 residues. From germline, CDR1 is MNHEY and CDR2 SMNVEV (reference sequence). The CDR3: CASSNTVNYGYTF. In DNA, the CDR3 is TGTGCCAGCAGCAATACAGTGAACTATGGCTACACCTTC.

This chain joins TRBV4-1 and TRBJ1-2, with 7 positions matching TRBD1. CDR1 is MGHRA, CDR2 YSYEKL, per germline. The V gene end was trimmed by 10 bases and the J gene end by 7 bases; junction bases not matched to a gene: 24. CDR3 length: 17 amino acids. The CDR3 DNA is TGCGCCACCAAAAGGATCGTTCTGCCAGGCCAGGGGGTTGGCTACACCTTC. Translating it yields CATKRIVLPGQGVGYTF.

Only one count was recorded for this clone. The V call is TRBV29-1, the J call TRBJ2-2; D is possibly TRBD1 (5 bases). The CDR3 spans 13 residues. CDR1 SQVTM and CDR2 ANQGSEA come from the germline V gene. V was clipped by 5 bases and J by 5 bases, with 12 bases between them. CDR3 nucleotide sequence: TGCAGCGTTCGGGTAGGGGAAACCGGGGAGCTGTTTTTT. This sequence encodes CSVRVGETGELFF.

The rearrangement uses TRBV5-6 and TRBJ2-2; possible D gene TRBD1, 5 bases. Between the trimmed V and J ends, which lost 6 bases and 6 bases, there was a span of 18 bases. CDR3 length: 15 amino acids. The germline gives CDR1 SGHDT, CDR2 YYEEEE. In DNA form, the CDR3 reads TGTGCCAGCACCCTTCAAAGGGAAGGGGCCGGGGAGCTGTTTTTT. Its translation: CASTLQREGAGELFF.

This clone has just one count. The chain joins TRBV10-3 to TRBJ2-3, with D perhaps matching TRBD1 (7 bases). CDR1 and CDR2 (germline): ENHRY, SYGVKD. The CDR3 runs 16 residues. The V end lost 2 bases, the J end lost 4 bases, and 16 bases lay between the germline ends. CDR3 in amino acids: CAISERGQGEADTQYF. The CDR3 bases are TGTGCCATCAGTGAGAGAGGCCAGGGGGAGGCAGATACGCAGTATTTT.

V gene TRBV27 combines with J gene TRBJ2-7; 9 bases map to TRBD2. V was pared by 3 bases and J by 3 bases, with 6 bases of the junction left unmatched. Germline V gene data show CDR1 as MNHEY and CDR2 as SMNVEV (reference sequence). This CDR3 contains 15 residues. The CDR3: CASSLVGGRVYEQYF. The CDR3 DNA is TGTGCCAGCAGTTTGGTTGGCGGGAGGGTCTACGAGCAGTACTTC.

The genes are TRBV19 and TRBJ2-1; D is perhaps TRBD2 (6 bases). V was shortened by 3 bases and J by 7 bases, with 10 bases between the two germline ends. In germline, CDR1 is LNHDA, CDR2 SQIVND (reference sequence). There are 13 residues in the CDR3. CDR3 in DNA: TGTGCCAGTAGTATTGGTGGGGGGAATGAGCAGTTCTTC. It encodes CASSIGGGNEQFF.

This sequence joins TRBV6-6 and TRBJ1-5; D is ambiguous. Germline V gene lookup returns CDR1 MNHNY and CDR2 SVGAGI (reference sequence). CDR3 length equals 12 residues. With 5 bases removed from V and 4 bases from J, the gap between germline ends came to 6 bases. The CDR3 loop is CASSPLNQPQHF. CDR3 sequence (DNA): TGTGCCAGCAGTCCTCTTAATCAGCCCCAGCATTTT.

The J gene is TRBJ1-4, the V gene TRBV28, with D hard to call. Germline CDR1 and CDR2: MDHEN and SYDVKM. CDR3 length equals 14 residues. V lost 2 bases and J lost 4, with 8 bases in between. Here the CDR3 reads CASSLGRFNEKLFF. CDR3 coding DNA: TGTGCCAGCAGTTTAGGCAGGTTTAATGAAAAACTGTTTTTT. The full variable domain, rest sourced from reference TRBV28 and TRBJ1-4, is DVKVTQSSRYLVKRTGEKVFLECVQDMDHENMFWYRQDPGLGLRLIYFSYDVKMKEKGDIPEGYSVSREKKERFSLILESASTNQTSMYLCASSLGRFNEKLFFGSGTQLSVL.

CDR3 DNA sequence: TGCGCCAGCAGCCCGCGGACAGGGGAGACCCAGTACTTC. Its protein is CASSPRTGETQYF. V is TRBV5-1 and J is TRBJ2-5, with TRBD1 identical over 8 bases. The CDR3 loop spans 13 amino acids. Trimming at V came to 4 bases and at J to 5 bases, leaving 4 bases not matched to a gene. CDR1 and CDR2 (germline): SGHRS, YFSETQ.

DNA of the CDR3: TGTGCCAGCCACAGGGGAGCCCCGGGCCTTGGCCGTGAAGACATTCAGTACTTC. Translation: CASHRGAPGLGREDIQYF. The chain links TRBV21-1 to TRBJ2-4; TRBD1, the table's D call, was not compared with the DNA. TRBV21-1 is a known pseudogene. The CDR3 has 18 amino acids.

CDR3 sequence reads: CASSQDRVLGYTF. CDR3 bases: TGCGCCAGCAGCCAAGACAGGGTTTTGGGCTACACCTTC. The chain couples TRBV5-1 to TRBJ1-2; 7 nucleotides align to TRBD1. The V segment lost 4 bases and the J segment 8 bases; nucleotides outside the gene matches: 8. The CDR3 has 13 amino acids. Germline V CDR1 and CDR2: SGHRS, YFSETQ.

The chain carries TRBV6-5 and TRBJ2-5; 9 bases align to TRBD1. The last part of the DNA fits TRBJ2-7 better; the J call may be wrong. CDR1 MNHEY and CDR2 SVGAGI come from the germline V gene. This CDR3 region has 15 residues. CDR3: CASRDTGTGTYEQYF. Here the CDR3 DNA reads TGTGCCAGCAGGGACACCGGGACAGGGACTTACGAGCAGTACTTC.

V gene TRBV6-5 combines with J gene TRBJ2-2; no clear D. Trimming stripped 6 bases from V and 1 base from J, with 12 bases between. The CDR3 is 15 residues long. Germline CDR1 and CDR2: MNHEY and SVGAGI. The DNA of the CDR3 is TGTGCCAGCAGGACACAGATTTTGAACACCGGGGAGCTGTTTTTT. It translates to CASRTQILNTGELFF.

The J gene is TRBJ2-3, the V gene TRBV28; a weak D match, TRBD2 (7 bases). The CDR3 spans 20 residues. In germline, CDR1 is MDHEN, CDR2 SYDVKM. V was trimmed by 4 bases and J by 6 bases, leaving 32 bases between them. The CDR3 loop is CASSSSGTRVFGGPTDTQYF. Written as DNA, the CDR3 is TGTGCCAGCAGTTCCTCCGGGACACGGGTTTTCGGGGGGCCCACTGATACGCAGTATTTT.

The J gene is TRBJ1-5, the V gene TRBV6-5; tentative D call: TRBD1 (5 bases). The CDR3 consists of 14 residues. Per germline, CDR1 MNHEY and CDR2 SVGAGI. Trimming left V 5 bases short and J 0 bases short, with 8 bases between. Here the CDR3 reads CASSRDFSNQPQHF. Written as DNA, the CDR3 is TGTGCCAGCAGTCGGGACTTTAGCAATCAGCCCCAGCATTTT.

This clone showed up just a few times. This chain links TRBV11-3 with TRBJ1-1; the D gene is possibly TRBD1 (5 bases). CDR3 length equals 13 residues. Trimming shortened V by 5 bases and J by 5 bases, and 12 bases separated the two germline ends. Germline V CDR1 and CDR2: SGHNT, YENEEA. CDR3 bases: TGTGCCAGCAGCCCGGGGGTGCAGACTGAAGCTTTCTTT. This translates into CASSPGVQTEAFF. Based on the CDR3 plus reference TRBV11-3 and TRBJ1-1, the full variable domain is EAGVVQSPRYKIIEKKQPVAFWCNPISGHNTLYWYLQNLGQGPELLIRYENEEAVDDSQLPKDRFSAERLKGVDSTLKIQPAELGDSAVYLCASSPGVQTEAFFGQGTRLTVV.

The CDR3: CAWTGDGNSPLHF. CDR3 in DNA: TGTGCCTGGACGGGTGACGGGAATTCACCCCTCCACTTT. The genes are TRBV30 and TRBJ1-6; D unclear. Germline lookup yields CDR1 GTSNPN and CDR2 SVGIG (reference sequence). The CDR3 is 13 residues long. Trimming stripped 4 bases from V and 7 bases from J, with 11 bases between.

The CDR3 spells CASSFLPGDGEQYF. The CDR3 DNA reads as TGTGCCAGCAGCTTTCTGCCAGGGGACGGCGAGCAGTACTTC. V gene TRBV5-4 combines with J gene TRBJ2-7, with TRBD1 as a possible D gene (6 bases). The length of the CDR3 is 14 residues. CDR1 is SGHNT and CDR2 is YYREEE in the germline V gene (reference sequence). V was trimmed by 2 bases and J by 6 bases, leaving 15 bases between them. The whole variable domain, filled in from reference TRBV5-4 and TRBJ2-7, reads ETGVTQSPTHLIKTRGQQVTLRCSSQSGHNTVSWYQQALGQGPQFIFQYYREEENGRGNFPPRFSGLQFPNYSSELNVNALELDDSALYLCASSFLPGDGEQYFGPGTRLTVT.

The J gene is TRBJ2-5, the V gene TRBV7-8, with TRBD1 identical over 8 bases. Germline loops: CDR1 SGHVS, CDR2 FQNEAQ. This CDR3 spans 13 amino acids. V shed 5 bases and J 7 bases; nucleotides not matched to a gene: 6. CDR3 DNA sequence: TGTGCCAGCAGCGTGAGGACAGGGTGGACCCAGTACTTC. Its protein product is CASSVRTGWTQYF.

As concerns this clone: A junction boundary mismatches the germline segment, possibly from a read error. This chain connects TRBV7-9 to TRBJ1-5; 9 nucleotides match TRBD1. CDR1 is SEHNR, CDR2 FQNEAQ, per germline (reference sequence). This CDR3 contains 15 residues. The DNA for the CDR3 is TGTTCCAGCAGCCCACAGGGGGCTCGGGGTCAGCCCCAGCATTTT. It encodes CSSSPQGARGQPQHF.

The V gene is TRBV9, the J gene TRBJ1-2, with 9 bases lining up with TRBD1. V lost 7 bases, J lost 5 bases, and 6 bases stayed unmatched. This CDR3 spans 13 amino acids. Germline assignment: CDR1 SGDLS and CDR2 YYNGEE. The CDR3 protein is CASSGTGYYGYTF. CDR3 sequence (DNA): TGTGCCAGCTCCGGGACAGGGTATTATGGCTACACCTTC.

V and J are TRBV19 and TRBJ1-5, with D possibly being TRBD1 (6 bases). The CDR3 has 16 amino acids. In germline, CDR1 is LNHDA, CDR2 SQIVND (reference sequence). Trimming took off 4 bases at V and 2 bases at J, with 15 bases between the two ends. The DNA of the CDR3 is TGTGCCAGTAGTACCCCGGCGCAGGGGCGCAATCAGCCCCAGCATTTT. This encodes CASSTPAQGRNQPQHF.

The gene calls are TRBV11-3 and TRBJ2-1; D gene unclear. CDR3 length: 13 residues. The V end lost 4 bases, the J end lost 12 bases, and 16 bases lay between the germline ends. Germline V lookup: CDR1 SGHNT, CDR2 YENEEA. CDR3 in DNA: TGTGCCAGCAGCTCATTCGGTCGTTCGGGGCAGTTCTTC. It specifies CASSSFGRSGQFF.

Regarding this clone: One junction end does not reproduce the germline sequence, and a read error may be involved. The chain couples TRBV7-9 to TRBJ2-2, with D unclear. The CDR3 has 15 amino acids. The germline gives CDR1 SEHNR, CDR2 FQNEAQ (reference sequence). CDR3 loop: CSSSLQSLNTGELFF. DNA of the CDR3: TGTTCCAGCAGCTTACAGTCCCTGAACACCGGGGAGCTGTTTTTT.

The genes are TRBV6-5 and TRBJ2-2; the match to TRBD1 covers 9 bases. The V gene's germline CDR1 is MNHEY and CDR2 SVGAGI. Losses at the gene ends were 6 bases for V and 3 bases for J; bases not matched to a gene: 2. This CDR3 is 14 amino acids long. The CDR3 nucleotides read TGTGCCAGCAGACGGACAGGGGACACCGGGGAGCTGTTTTTT. Translating gives CASRRTGDTGELFF.

The V gene is TRBV19, the J gene TRBJ2-5, with D maybe TRBD1 (6 bases). The CDR3 length is 13 residues. V gave up 4 bases and J gave up 3 bases, with 9 bases separating them. CDR1 and CDR2 (germline): LNHDA, SQIVND (reference sequence). CDR3 DNA: TGTGCCAGTAGTAAACAGGGAAAAGAGACCCAGTACTTC. This gives the protein CASSKQGKETQYF.

The chain has TRBV19 and TRBJ1-2, with D uncertain. The CDR3 totals 12 residues. Trimming took off 6 bases at V and 4 bases at J, with 9 bases between the two ends. The germline V gene has CDR1 LNHDA and CDR2 SQIVND (reference sequence). CDR3 nucleotides: TGTGCCAGTAGACGGGTTCGCTATGGCTACACCTTC. Translated, it gives CASRRVRYGYTF.

The chain is built from TRBV6-5 and TRBJ2-1; weak D call: TRBD1 (5 bases). Germline assignment: CDR1 MNHEY and CDR2 SVGAGI. This CDR3 is 12 amino acids long. Deletions cut 10 bases from V and 5 bases from J, with 12 bases between. In DNA form, the CDR3 reads TGTGCCACGATCAGGGTCGACAATGAGCAGTTCTTC. Protein: CATIRVDNEQFF.

This chain connects TRBV10-3 to TRBJ2-4, with D possibly TRBD2 on 7 matching bases. CDR1 is ENHRY and CDR2 is SYGVKD in the germline V gene. The CDR3 length is 15 residues. The V gene lost 5 bases and the J gene lost 10 bases, with 21 bases spanning the gap. The CDR3 DNA reads TGTGCCATCAGTTCTCCGGGACATTCGGGAGGAATTCAGTACTTC. This codes for CAISSPGHSGGIQYF.

The chain recombines TRBV5-1 with TRBJ1-3; weak D call: TRBD1 (5 bases). The length of the CDR3 is 19 residues. CDR1 is SGHRS, CDR2 YFSETQ, per germline. V lost 5 bases and J lost 0, with 24 bases in between. The CDR3 region has the DNA TGCGCCAGCAGTAAAGGGGCACTACTGGCATCCTACTCTGGAAACACCATATATTTT. It codes for CASSKGALLASYSGNTIYF.